This is a list of T cell receptor beta chains from one sample in a study of a mutant IDH1 vaccine in newly diagnosed glioma. Clones were sequenced by immunoSEQ multiplex PCR, and TCRdb holds only the in-frame ones, with some missing. The data show some 38,000 clones, with 75% to 85% seen just once and just over 9% held by the top ten. Sequencing was performed on PBMCs, taken from a glioma patient treated with radiotherapy, temozolomide or both. The receptors here all came from a man in his forties with glioma. Some clones in this sample may be carry-over from other donors' samples. Both conserved end residues are part of each CDR3. The D gene is left open where the match is weak. Clone size is stated in some rows and not others, as once, few, many or a class when expanded.

j_call: TRBJ1-2; clone_size: once; v_call: TRBV20-1; d_call: -; cdr3_aa: CSTNDYGYTF; cdr3_nt: TGCAGTACGAATGACTATGGCTACACCTTC
j_call: TRBJ2-3; clone_size: -; v_call: TRBV5-1; d_call: -; cdr3_aa: CASSPRRTDTQYF; cdr3_nt: TGCGCCAGCAGCCCCAGACGGACAGATACGCAGTATTTT
j_call: TRBJ2-1; clone_size: -; v_call: TRBV11-2; d_call: -; cdr3_aa: CASSLEAQTLYNEQFF; cdr3_nt: TGTGCCAGCAGCTTAGAGGCACAGACCCTATACAATGAGCAGTTCTTC
j_call: TRBJ2-3; clone_size: -; v_call: TRBV19; d_call: -; cdr3_aa: CASMRTDTQYF; cdr3_nt: TGTGCCAGTATGCGAACAGATACGCAGTATTTT
j_call: TRBJ1-1; clone_size: -; v_call: TRBV10-1; d_call: -; cdr3_aa: CASSALGGDMNTEAFF; cdr3_nt: TGCGCCAGCAGTGCTCTTGGGGGGGACATGAACACTGAAGCTTTCTTT
j_call: TRBJ2-5; clone_size: -; v_call: TRBV9; d_call: -; cdr3_aa: CASSVGVMETQYF; cdr3_nt: TGTGCCAGCAGCGTAGGGGTAATGGAGACCCAGTACTTC
j_call: TRBJ1-6; clone_size: -; v_call: TRBV7-7; d_call: -; cdr3_aa: CASSPAGGQNSPLHF; cdr3_nt: TGTGCCAGCAGCCCCGCCGGGGGACAAAATTCACCCCTCCACTTT
j_call: TRBJ1-5; clone_size: -; v_call: TRBV5-5; d_call: -; cdr3_aa: CASSSRPDSRNQPQHF; cdr3_nt: TGTGCCAGCAGCTCGCGCCCGGACAGCCGCAATCAGCCCCAGCATTTT
j_call: TRBJ2-2; clone_size: -; v_call: TRBV5-8; d_call: -; cdr3_aa: CASSSWTDRGELFF; cdr3_nt: TGTGCCAGCAGCTCGTGGACAGATCGCGGTGAGCTGTTTTTT
j_call: TRBJ1-2; clone_size: -; v_call: TRBV7-2; d_call: -; cdr3_aa: CASTWGGNYGYTF; cdr3_nt: TGTGCCAGCACCTGGGGGGGTAACTATGGCTACACCTTC
j_call: TRBJ1-2; clone_size: -; v_call: TRBV27; d_call: -; cdr3_aa: CASSGSSRVYGYTF; cdr3_nt: TGTGCCAGCAGTGGATCCAGCCGAGTCTATGGCTACACCTTC
j_call: TRBJ2-1; clone_size: -; v_call: TRBV30; d_call: -; cdr3_aa: CAWSLGHEQFF; cdr3_nt: TGTGCCTGGAGTCTAGGCCATGAGCAGTTCTTC
j_call: TRBJ2-5; clone_size: -; v_call: TRBV5-6; d_call: TRBD2; cdr3_aa: CASSSLGGNNQETQYF; cdr3_nt: TGTGCCAGCAGCTCCCTGGGGGGGAATAACCAAGAGACCCAGTACTTC
j_call: TRBJ1-1; clone_size: -; v_call: TRBV12-5; d_call: -; cdr3_aa: CASGLVLSGGSTEAFF; cdr3_nt: TGTGCTAGTGGTTTGGTACTCTCGGGGGGGAGCACTGAAGCTTTCTTT
j_call: TRBJ1-1; clone_size: -; v_call: TRBV5-6; d_call: -; cdr3_aa: CASSLGLPRTEAFF; cdr3_nt: TGTGCCAGCAGCTTGGGACTTCCACGTACTGAAGCTTTCTTT
j_call: TRBJ1-2; clone_size: few; v_call: TRBV2; d_call: TRBD1; cdr3_aa: CASRGTGVYGYTF; cdr3_nt: TGTGCCAGCAGAGGGACAGGGGTCTATGGCTACACCTTC
j_call: TRBJ2-1; clone_size: -; v_call: TRBV10-3; d_call: -; cdr3_aa: CAISESGGGGQLYNEQFF; cdr3_nt: TGTGCCATCAGTGAGTCGGGGGGAGGGGGACAGCTATACAATGAGCAGTTCTTC
j_call: TRBJ2-3; clone_size: -; v_call: TRBV10-3; d_call: TRBD2; cdr3_aa: CAISFGGGGTDTQYF; cdr3_nt: TGTGCCATCAGCTTTGGGGGGGGAGGCACAGATACGCAGTATTTT
j_call: TRBJ1-1; clone_size: -; v_call: TRBV6-1; d_call: -; cdr3_aa: CASRHILVTEAFF; cdr3_nt: TGTGCCAGCAGACACATTTTGGTCACTGAAGCTTTCTTT
j_call: TRBJ2-1; clone_size: -; v_call: TRBV6-1; d_call: -; cdr3_aa: CASSEDGNEQFF; cdr3_nt: TGTGCCAGCAGTGAAGACGGCAATGAGCAGTTCTTC
j_call: TRBJ2-7; clone_size: -; v_call: TRBV7-8; d_call: -; cdr3_aa: CASSLATNEQYF; cdr3_nt: TGTGCCAGCAGCTTAGCAACTAACGAGCAGTACTTC
j_call: TRBJ2-3; clone_size: -; v_call: TRBV4-1; d_call: TRBD2; cdr3_aa: CASSQESFSGGTDTQYF; cdr3_nt: TGCGCCAGCAGCCAAGAGTCCTTTAGCGGGGGCACAGATACGCAGTATTTT